The clone carrying this T cell receptor beta chain was counted a few times. These data belong to a study of blood T cell repertoires in COVID-19. Study details: Acute-phase and convalescent COVID-19 samples originated in the United States, Italy and Spain. PBMCs, B-cell-depleted T cells, or T cells provided the cDNA or gDNA that made up the material.

Enrollees, about 18 to 89 years old, lived in 24 US areas. How the authors handled the data: Estimation of nucleated cell counts relied on the amplification of reference gene primers. The protocol was immunoSEQ multiplex PCR, while the TCRdb copy is restricted to in-frame clones and leaves out a portion. The V and J calls and clone size were taken over from that table, and D and trimming were inferred from the DNA. The sample lists 310,000 or so clones; around nine tenths were seen once. Germline CDR1 LNHDA, CDR2 SQIVND (reference sequence). The CDR3 spans 14 residues. V lost 6 bases, J lost 5 bases, and 7 bases stayed unmatched.

The J gene is TRBJ1-2, the V gene TRBV19; 9 bases match TRBD1. The TCR was taken from a woman aged 25 to 39 who had recovered from COVID-19. Sequencing was performed on PBMCs or T cells enriched from blood (not recorded which). As DNA, the CDR3 is TGTGCCAGTAGGGGAACAGGGGGCGCATATGGCTACACCTTC. Its protein is CASRGTGGAYGYTF.